Below, 20 T cell receptor beta chains from the same sample are listed, as sequenced in a study of cytomegalovirus exposure and HLA in healthy donors. Use of 60 Vbeta and 13 Jbeta primers characterized the PCR. Sequencing was performed with immunoSEQ multiplex PCR; in TCRdb, only in-frame clones are kept and a portion is missing. The listing contains fewer than 85,000 clones. The sequenced material came from PBMCs. These receptors originate from a female donor in good health and CMV-seropositive.

The chain combines TRBV11-2 with TRBJ1-3; 7 bases align to TRBD1. The germline gives CDR1 SGHAT, CDR2 FQNNGV. The trim removed 5 bases at V and 1 base at J, leaving 8 bases unmatched. The CDR3 totals 16 residues. CDR3 bases: TGTGCCAGCAGCCCGGGACAGCACACATCTGGAAACACCATATATTTT. Translating gives CASSPGQHTSGNTIYF.

CDR3 loop: CASSPLAGGPTFF. The CDR3 DNA follows: TGTGCCAGCAGCCCCCTAGCGGGGGGCCCAACGTTCTTC. This chain links TRBV7-2 with TRBJ2-1, with 11 bases matching TRBD2. CDR1 and CDR2 from the germline V gene are SGHTA and FQGNSA. There are 13 residues in the CDR3. V dropped 5 bases and J dropped 15; count of bases not matched to a gene: 9.

V usage is TRBV19 and J usage is TRBJ2-1; possibly TRBD2 for D (6 bases). Per the germline V gene, CDR1 is LNHDA and CDR2 is SQIVND (reference sequence). The CDR3 loop spans 15 amino acids. With 3 bases removed from V and 4 bases from J, the gap between germline ends came to 13 bases. CDR3 protein: CASSMAGPRYNEQFF. The CDR3, as DNA: TGTGCCAGTAGTATGGCGGGACCGAGGTACAATGAGCAGTTCTTC.

Concerning this clone itself: The junction does not match germline at one end; this may be a read error. The rearrangement joins TRBV6-1 to TRBJ1-5; 8 nucleotides match TRBD1. The CDR3 has 13 residues. CDR1 is MNHNS and CDR2 is SASEGT in the germline V gene. The CDR3 bases are TGTGCCAGCAGCGACAGGGGTCATCAGCACCAGCATTTT. Translating gives CASSDRGHQHQHF.

V and J are TRBV29-1 and TRBJ1-1; D not resolved. CDR1 and CDR2 from the germline V gene are SQVTM and ANQGSEA. The CDR3 totals 10 residues. V gave up 0 bases and J gave up 13 bases, with 9 bases separating them. This chain's CDR3 is CSVEEPAVFF. CDR3 nucleotides: TGCAGCGTTGAAGAGCCCGCGGTTTTCTTT.

The chain is built from TRBV5-5 and TRBJ2-7, with TRBD1 as a possible D gene (6 bases). There are 14 residues in the CDR3. V lost 5 bases and J lost 2, with 14 bases in between. The germline V gene encodes CDR1 SGHKS and CDR2 YYEKEE (reference sequence). The CDR3 loop is CASSVGGRAYEQYF. The CDR3 DNA reads TGTGCCAGCAGTGTTGGGGGCAGGGCCTACGAGCAGTACTTC. Complete variable domain (other parts from reference TRBV5-5 and TRBJ2-7): DAGVTQSPTHLIKTRGQQVTLRCSPISGHKSVSWYQQVLGQGPQFIFQYYEKEERGRGNFPDRFSARQFPNYSSELNVNALLLGDSALYLCASSVGGRAYEQYFGPGTRLTVT.

The chain employs TRBV27 and TRBJ1-2; 9 positions agree with TRBD1. Unmatched junction bases numbered 7, after V lost 6 bases and J lost 5 bases. The CDR3 consists of 14 residues. Germline CDR1 MNHEY, CDR2 SMNVEV (reference sequence). CDR3 DNA sequence: TGTGCCAGCAGAGGCACAGGGGGCTATTATGGCTACACCTTC. This codes for CASRGTGGYYGYTF.

The V and J genes are TRBV9 and TRBJ2-7, with D tentatively TRBD1 (6 bases). Germline V gene lookup returns CDR1 SGDLS and CDR2 YYNGEE. This CDR3 has 15 amino acids. The ends were cut back, 0 bases at V and 3 bases at J, with 13 bases in the middle. CDR3 in DNA: TGTGCCAGCAGCGTAGACCCGGGACAAGACTACGAGCAGTACTTC. Encoded protein: CASSVDPGQDYEQYF.

The genes are TRBV9 and TRBJ2-2; D gene unclear. This CDR3 spans 15 amino acids. CDR1 is SGDLS and CDR2 is YYNGEE in the germline V gene. The germline V and J ends were trimmed by 0 bases and 1 base, with 7 bases remaining between them. The CDR3 DNA reads TGTGCCAGCAGCGTAGGGCAACGGAACACCGGGGAGCTGTTTTTT. Protein: CASSVGQRNTGELFF.

The genes are TRBV28 and TRBJ2-1; TRBD2 matches 11 bases. The CDR3 extends over 15 amino acids. The V segment lost 6 bases and the J segment 9 bases; nucleotides outside the gene matches: 10. CDR1 and CDR2 from the germline V gene are MDHEN and SYDVKM. As DNA, the CDR3 is TGTGCCAGCAGCCGTCTAGCGGGAGGAAGAAGTGAGCAGTTCTTC. Protein product: CASSRLAGGRSEQFF.

The chain carries TRBV6-5 and TRBJ2-7; 8 nucleotides line up with TRBD1. This CDR3 has 15 residues. Germline trimming cut 6 bases from V and 2 bases from J; bases unmatched to any gene: 9. The V gene's germline CDR1 is MNHEY and CDR2 SVGAGI. For the CDR3, the DNA is TGTGCCAGCAGCACCCAGGGGGCCCCGACCTACGAGCAGTACTTC. It is translated as CASSTQGAPTYEQYF.

This chain joins TRBV7-2 and TRBJ2-3; possibly TRBD2 for D (5 bases). The CDR3 extends over 14 amino acids. From germline, CDR1 is SGHTA and CDR2 FQGNSA. Trimming stripped 1 base from V and 4 bases from J, with 9 bases between. The CDR3 spells CASSLDGGSDTQYF. The CDR3 nucleotides read TGTGCCAGCAGCTTAGACGGCGGGTCAGATACGCAGTATTTT.

V usage is TRBV19 and J usage is TRBJ1-2; the D gene is possibly TRBD1 (6 bases). CDR1 LNHDA and CDR2 SQIVND come from the germline V gene (reference sequence). V gave up 9 bases and J gave up 5 bases, with 22 bases separating them. The CDR3 is made up of 15 amino acids. The CDR3: CASTPVGQGYYGYTF. CDR3 nucleotides: TGTGCCAGCACACCCGTGGGCCAGGGGTATTATGGCTACACCTTC.

The rearrangement joins TRBV19 to TRBJ1-1; 7 bases match TRBD1. Germline-derived CDR1 and CDR2 are LNHDA and SQIVND (reference sequence). The CDR3 sequence is 14 residues long. J was trimmed by 0 bases and V by 5 bases; bases with no gene match: 3. CDR3 loop: CASSLGQMNTEAFF. For the CDR3, the DNA is TGTGCCAGTAGTTTGGGACAGATGAACACTGAAGCTTTCTTT.

V usage is TRBV7-9 and J usage is TRBJ2-7, with TRBD1 matching 10 bases. This CDR3 is 15 amino acids long. Losses at the gene ends were 5 bases for V and 1 base for J; bases not matched to a gene: 5. Germline assignment: CDR1 SEHNR and CDR2 FQNEAQ (reference sequence). This CDR3 reads CASSPGTGASYEQYF. The CDR3 DNA sequence: TGTGCCAGCAGCCCCGGGACAGGGGCTTCCTACGAGCAGTACTTC.

The chain carries TRBV25-1 and TRBJ1-2; 9 positions match TRBD1. The CDR3 contains 17 residues. CDR1 MGHDK and CDR2 SYGVNS come from the germline V gene. With V trimmed by 4 bases and J by 1 base, 10 bases remained unmatched. The CDR3 loop reads CASSGAPGTGINYGYTF. DNA of the CDR3: TGTGCCAGCAGTGGGGCCCCCGGGACAGGGATTAACTATGGCTACACCTTC.

The chain joins TRBV5-1 to TRBJ2-3; D gene ambiguous. Germline loops: CDR1 SGHRS, CDR2 YFSETQ. The V gene lost 0 bases and the J gene lost 0 bases, with 5 bases spanning the gap. This CDR3 contains 14 residues. The CDR3 coding sequence is TGCGCCAGCAGCTTGGATCTAAGCACAGATACGCAGTATTTT. This encodes CASSLDLSTDTQYF.

The V and J genes are TRBV29-1 and TRBJ2-3, with a tentative D call TRBD1 (5 bases). The CDR3 loop spans 12 amino acids. The V end lost 7 bases, the J end lost 6 bases, and 14 bases lay between the germline ends. CDR1 and CDR2 (germline): SQVTM, ANQGSEA. The CDR3 DNA sequence: TGCAGCGCTGGGGCCTCCGGGGATACGCAGTATTTT. Protein product: CSAGASGDTQYF.

The rearrangement joins TRBV2 to TRBJ2-5, with TRBD2 matching 11 bases. Germline V lookup: CDR1 SNHLY, CDR2 FYNNEI. This CDR3 spans 16 amino acids. Trimming removed 6 bases from V and 2 bases from J; junction bases left unmatched: 8. The CDR3 reads CASRALAGVGQETQYF. CDR3 sequence (DNA): TGTGCCAGCAGGGCACTAGCGGGAGTGGGGCAAGAGACCCAGTACTTC.

This chain uses TRBV2 with TRBJ1-1; no clear D. This CDR3 contains 14 residues. The germline gives CDR1 SNHLY, CDR2 FYNNEI. The germline V and J ends were trimmed by 6 bases and 5 bases, with 16 bases remaining between them. CDR3 loop: CASRSTEVGTEAFF. CDR3 coding DNA: TGTGCCAGCAGATCTACGGAGGTTGGGACTGAAGCTTTCTTT.